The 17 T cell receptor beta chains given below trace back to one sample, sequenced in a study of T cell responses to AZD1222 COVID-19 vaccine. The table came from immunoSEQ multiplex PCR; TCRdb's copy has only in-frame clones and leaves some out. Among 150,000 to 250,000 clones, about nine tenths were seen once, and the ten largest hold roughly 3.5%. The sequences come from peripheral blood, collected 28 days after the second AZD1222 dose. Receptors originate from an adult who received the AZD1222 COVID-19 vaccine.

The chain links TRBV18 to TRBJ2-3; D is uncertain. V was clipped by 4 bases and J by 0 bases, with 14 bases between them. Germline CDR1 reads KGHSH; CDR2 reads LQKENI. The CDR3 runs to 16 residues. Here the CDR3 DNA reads TGTGCCAGCTCACGCCGCCAAGACCCTAGCACAGATACGCAGTATTTT. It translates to CASSRRQDPSTDTQYF.

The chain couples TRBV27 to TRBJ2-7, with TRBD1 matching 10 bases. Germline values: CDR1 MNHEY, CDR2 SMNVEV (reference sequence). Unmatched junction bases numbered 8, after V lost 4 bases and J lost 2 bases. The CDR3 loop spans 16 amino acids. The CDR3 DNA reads TGTGCCAGCAGTTCCAACCGACAGGGGGCCCCCTACGAGCAGTACTTC. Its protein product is CASSSNRQGAPYEQYF.

The CDR3 loop reads CASSASRGHQPQHF. As DNA, the CDR3 is TGTGCCAGTAGTGCGTCCAGGGGGCATCAGCCCCAGCATTTT. The V and J genes are TRBV19 and TRBJ1-5; 8 bases agree with TRBD1. The germline gives CDR1 LNHDA, CDR2 SQIVND (reference sequence). The CDR3 is 14 residues long. V shed 5 bases and J 5 bases; nucleotides not matched to a gene: 5.

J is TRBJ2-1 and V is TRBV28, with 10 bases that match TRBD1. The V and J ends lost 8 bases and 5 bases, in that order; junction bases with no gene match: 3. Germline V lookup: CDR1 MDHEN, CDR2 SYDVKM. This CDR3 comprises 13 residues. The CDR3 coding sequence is TGTGCCAGCCGCGGGACAGGGGACAATGAGCAGTTCTTC. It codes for CASRGTGDNEQFF.

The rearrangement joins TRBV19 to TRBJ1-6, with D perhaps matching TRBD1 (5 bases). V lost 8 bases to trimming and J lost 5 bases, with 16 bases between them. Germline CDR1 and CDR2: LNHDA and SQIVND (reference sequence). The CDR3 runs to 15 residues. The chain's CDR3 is CASSNEGTDNSPLHF. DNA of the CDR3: TGTGCCAGTTCCAACGAGGGGACGGATAATTCACCCCTCCACTTT.

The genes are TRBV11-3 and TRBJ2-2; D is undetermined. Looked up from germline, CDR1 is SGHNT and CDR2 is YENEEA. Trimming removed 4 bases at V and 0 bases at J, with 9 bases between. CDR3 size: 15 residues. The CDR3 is CASSSDGANTGELFF. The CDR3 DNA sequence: TGTGCCAGCAGCTCAGACGGAGCGAACACCGGGGAGCTGTTTTTT.

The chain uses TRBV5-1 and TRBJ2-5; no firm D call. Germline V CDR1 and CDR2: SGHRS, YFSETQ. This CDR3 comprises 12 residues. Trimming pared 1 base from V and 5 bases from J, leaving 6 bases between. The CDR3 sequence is CASSLRSETQYF. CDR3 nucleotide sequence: TGCGCCAGCAGCTTGAGATCTGAGACCCAGTACTTC. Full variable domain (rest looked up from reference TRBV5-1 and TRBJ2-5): KAGVTQTPRYLIKTRGQQVTLSCSPISGHRSVSWYQQTPGQGLQFLFEYFSETQRNKGNFPGRFSGRQFSNSRSEMNVSTLELGDSALYLCASSLRSETQYFGPGTRLLVL.

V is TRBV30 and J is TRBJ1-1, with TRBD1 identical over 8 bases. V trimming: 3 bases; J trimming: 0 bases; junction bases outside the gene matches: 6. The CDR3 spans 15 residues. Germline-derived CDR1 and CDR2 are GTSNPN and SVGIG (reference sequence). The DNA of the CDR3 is TGTGCCTGGAGGACAGGGGATTCCATGAACACTGAAGCTTTCTTT. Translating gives CAWRTGDSMNTEAFF.

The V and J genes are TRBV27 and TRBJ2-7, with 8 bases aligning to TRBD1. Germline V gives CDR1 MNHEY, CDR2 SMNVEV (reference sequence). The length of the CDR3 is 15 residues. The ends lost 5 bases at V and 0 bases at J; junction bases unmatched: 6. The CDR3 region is CASSLQGAASYEQYF. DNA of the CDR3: TGTGCCAGCAGTCTCCAGGGGGCGGCCTCCTACGAGCAGTACTTC.

CDR3 in amino acids: CASSQATVSSGNTIYF. The CDR3 nucleotides are TGCGCCAGCAGCCAAGCGACAGTAAGCTCTGGAAACACCATATATTTT. The rearrangement joins TRBV4-1 to TRBJ1-3; TRBD1 might be the D (5 bases). The V end lost 1 base, the J end lost 0 bases, and 10 bases lay between the germline ends. Germline values: CDR1 MGHRA, CDR2 YSYEKL. CDR3 length: 16 amino acids.

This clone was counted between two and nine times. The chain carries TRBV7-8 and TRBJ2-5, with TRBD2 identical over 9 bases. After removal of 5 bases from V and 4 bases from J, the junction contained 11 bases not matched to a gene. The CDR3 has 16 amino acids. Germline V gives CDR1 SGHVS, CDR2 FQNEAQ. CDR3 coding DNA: TGTGCCAGCAGCCCCCGAGGTAGCGGGAGATCAGAGACCCAGTACTTC. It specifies CASSPRGSGRSETQYF.

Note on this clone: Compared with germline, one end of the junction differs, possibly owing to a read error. The CDR3 DNA follows: TGTGCTAGCAGCCCCCTCAGGGTAGGCACCGGGGAGCTGTTTTTT. Translation gives CASSPLRVGTGELFF. This chain links TRBV7-7 with TRBJ2-2, with D perhaps matching TRBD1 (5 bases). Per germline, CDR1 SSHAT and CDR2 FNYEAQ (reference sequence). The CDR3 contains 15 residues.

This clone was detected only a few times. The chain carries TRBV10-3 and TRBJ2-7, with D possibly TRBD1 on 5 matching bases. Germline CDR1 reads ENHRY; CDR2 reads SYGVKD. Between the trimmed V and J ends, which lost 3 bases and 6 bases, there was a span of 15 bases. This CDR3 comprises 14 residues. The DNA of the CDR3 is TGTGCCATCAGTGAAGGGCAGGGTTTATCCGAGCAGTACTTC. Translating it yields CAISEGQGLSEQYF.

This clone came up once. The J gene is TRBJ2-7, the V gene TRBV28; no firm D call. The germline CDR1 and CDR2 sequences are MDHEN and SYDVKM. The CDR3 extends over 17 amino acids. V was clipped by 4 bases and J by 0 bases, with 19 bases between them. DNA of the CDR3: TGTGCCAGCAGTTACACATCCTGGAACCTAAGCTCCTACGAGCAGTACTTC. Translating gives CASSYTSWNLSSYEQYF.

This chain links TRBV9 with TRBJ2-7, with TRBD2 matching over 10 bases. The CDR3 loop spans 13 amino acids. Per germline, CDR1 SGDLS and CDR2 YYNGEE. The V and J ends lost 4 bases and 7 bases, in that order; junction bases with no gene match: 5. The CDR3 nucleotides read TGTGCCAGCAGCCCGGGACTAGCGAGGGAGCAGTACTTC. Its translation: CASSPGLAREQYF.

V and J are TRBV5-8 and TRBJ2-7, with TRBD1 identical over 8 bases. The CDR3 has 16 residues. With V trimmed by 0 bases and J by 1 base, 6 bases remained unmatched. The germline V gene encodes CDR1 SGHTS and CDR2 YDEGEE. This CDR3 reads CASSLDGTGPSYEQYF. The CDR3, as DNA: TGTGCCAGCAGCTTGGATGGGACAGGTCCATCCTACGAGCAGTACTTC.

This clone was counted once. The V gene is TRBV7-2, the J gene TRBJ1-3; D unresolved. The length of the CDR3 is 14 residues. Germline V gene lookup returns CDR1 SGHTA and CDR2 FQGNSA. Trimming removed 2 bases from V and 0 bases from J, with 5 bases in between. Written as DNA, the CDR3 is TGTGCCAGCAGCTTACAGAGCTCTGGAAACACCATATATTTT. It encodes CASSLQSSGNTIYF.